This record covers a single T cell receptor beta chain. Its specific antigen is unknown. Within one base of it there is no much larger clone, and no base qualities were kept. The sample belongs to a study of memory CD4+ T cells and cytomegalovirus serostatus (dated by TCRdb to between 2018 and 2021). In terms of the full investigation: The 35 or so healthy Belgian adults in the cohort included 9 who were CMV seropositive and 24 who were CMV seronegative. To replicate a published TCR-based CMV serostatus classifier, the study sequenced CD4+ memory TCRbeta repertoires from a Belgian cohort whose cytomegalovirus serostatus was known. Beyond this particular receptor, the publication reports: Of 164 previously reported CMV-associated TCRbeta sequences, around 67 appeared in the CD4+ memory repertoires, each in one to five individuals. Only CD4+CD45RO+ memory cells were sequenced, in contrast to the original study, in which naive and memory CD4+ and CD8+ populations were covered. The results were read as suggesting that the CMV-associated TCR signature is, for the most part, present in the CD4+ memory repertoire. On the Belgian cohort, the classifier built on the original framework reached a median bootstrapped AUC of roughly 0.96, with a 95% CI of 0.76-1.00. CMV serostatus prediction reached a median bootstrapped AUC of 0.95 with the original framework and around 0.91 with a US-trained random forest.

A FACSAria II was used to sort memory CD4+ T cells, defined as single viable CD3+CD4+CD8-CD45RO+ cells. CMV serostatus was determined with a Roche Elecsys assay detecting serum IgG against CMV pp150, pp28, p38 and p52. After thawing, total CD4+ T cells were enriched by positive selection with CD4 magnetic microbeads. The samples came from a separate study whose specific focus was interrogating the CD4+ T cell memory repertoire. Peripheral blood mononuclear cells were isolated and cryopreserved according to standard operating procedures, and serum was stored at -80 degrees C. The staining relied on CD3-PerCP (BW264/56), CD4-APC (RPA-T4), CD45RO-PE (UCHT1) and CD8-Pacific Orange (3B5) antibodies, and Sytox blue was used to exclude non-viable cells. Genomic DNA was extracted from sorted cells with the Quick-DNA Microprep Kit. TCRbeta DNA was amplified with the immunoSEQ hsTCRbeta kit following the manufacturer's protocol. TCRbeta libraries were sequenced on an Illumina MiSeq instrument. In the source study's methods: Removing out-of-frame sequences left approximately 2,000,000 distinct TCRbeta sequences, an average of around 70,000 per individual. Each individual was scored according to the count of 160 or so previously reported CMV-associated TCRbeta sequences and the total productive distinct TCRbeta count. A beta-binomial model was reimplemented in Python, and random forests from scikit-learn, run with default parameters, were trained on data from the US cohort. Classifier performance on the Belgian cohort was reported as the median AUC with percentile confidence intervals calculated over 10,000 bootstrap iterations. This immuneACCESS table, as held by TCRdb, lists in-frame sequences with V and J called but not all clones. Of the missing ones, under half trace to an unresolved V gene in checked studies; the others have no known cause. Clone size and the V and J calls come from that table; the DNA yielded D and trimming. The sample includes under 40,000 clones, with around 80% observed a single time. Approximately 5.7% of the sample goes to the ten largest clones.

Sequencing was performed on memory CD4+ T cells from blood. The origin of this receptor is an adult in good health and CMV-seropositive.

The nucleotide sequence reads TGCGCCAGCAGCTTGGGTGACAGTTTTGAAAAACTGTTTTTT. It translates to CASSLGDSFEKLFF. The V and J segments used are TRBV5-1 and TRBJ1-4; the D segment could be TRBD1, given 5 matching bases. Trimming removed 0 bases from V and 7 bases from J, leaving 10 bases between the germline ends. The CDR3 sequence holds 14 residues, the cysteine and phenylalanine included. The sequence is cut down to CDR3 DNA, 42 bases in frame from base 1. Via the germline V gene, CDR1 is SGHRS and CDR2 YFSETQ.